These 3 T cell receptor beta chains were all obtained from the same sample, sequenced in a study of blood T cell repertoires in COVID-19. Data came from immunoSEQ multiplex PCR; TCRdb stores just in-frame clones and leaves some out. The sample has roughly 390,000 clones; 75% to 90% are singletons. The sample consisted of peripheral blood. The receptors were gathered from a young woman with acute or convalescent COVID-19.

The chain recombines TRBV7-6 with TRBJ1-1, with D possibly being TRBD1 (6 bases). This CDR3 has 15 residues. In germline, CDR1 is SGHVS, CDR2 FNYEAQ. V was shortened by 4 bases and J by 6 bases, with 18 bases between the two germline ends. This CDR3 reads CASSSTESRGAEAFF. The DNA of the CDR3 is TGTGCCAGCAGCTCAACCGAGTCCAGGGGCGCTGAAGCTTTCTTT.

The chain couples TRBV7-8 to TRBJ1-5; TRBD1 agrees at 7 bases. The V segment lost 5 bases and the J segment 3 bases; nucleotides outside the gene matches: 10. This CDR3 region has 16 residues. Germline values: CDR1 SGHVS, CDR2 FQNEAQ. DNA for the CDR3: TGTGCCAGCAGCCCGCAACCAGGGACAGTCAATCAGCCCCAGCATTTT. Its protein is CASSPQPGTVNQPQHF.

The chain joins TRBV28 to TRBJ2-7; 9 bases map to TRBD1. Germline-derived CDR1 and CDR2 are MDHEN and SYDVKM. Trimming took 5 bases from V and 3 from J; bases not matched to a gene: 5. This CDR3 is 14 amino acids long. CDR3 protein: CASSGGQGIYEQYF. In DNA, the CDR3 is TGTGCCAGCAGTGGGGGACAGGGTATCTACGAGCAGTACTTC.